This T cell receptor beta chain comes out of a study of shared clonotypes between healthy human individuals. Study as a whole: Researchers drew samples from two women and a few men aged 18 to 49.

Measured with immunoSEQ multiplex PCR; TCRdb has only the in-frame clones, and not every one. The table lists approximately 1.5 million clones, roughly 98.5% of them singletons, with under 0.45% in the top ten. As to this clone: Its antigen is currently unknown.

The CDR3 length is 13 residues. Germline CDR1 SGHRS, CDR2 YFSETQ. Deletions cut 4 bases from V and 4 bases from J, with 11 bases between. Whole-study findings and limits: The generation probabilities recorded for non-shared clonotypes fell below those of clonotypes shared by all four donors. Sequencing depth was predicted to influence how clonotypes are shared among donors.

Material: naive CD4+ T cells sorted from blood. Described subset: CD45RA+ positively selected. The gene calls are TRBV5-1 and TRBJ1-2, with a possible D match to TRBD1 (5 bases). This TCR derives from a man aged 30-40 years in good health. In DNA, the CDR3 is TGCGCCAGCAGCGGCGGGACTCCCTATGGCTACACCTTC. This codes for CASSGGTPYGYTF.